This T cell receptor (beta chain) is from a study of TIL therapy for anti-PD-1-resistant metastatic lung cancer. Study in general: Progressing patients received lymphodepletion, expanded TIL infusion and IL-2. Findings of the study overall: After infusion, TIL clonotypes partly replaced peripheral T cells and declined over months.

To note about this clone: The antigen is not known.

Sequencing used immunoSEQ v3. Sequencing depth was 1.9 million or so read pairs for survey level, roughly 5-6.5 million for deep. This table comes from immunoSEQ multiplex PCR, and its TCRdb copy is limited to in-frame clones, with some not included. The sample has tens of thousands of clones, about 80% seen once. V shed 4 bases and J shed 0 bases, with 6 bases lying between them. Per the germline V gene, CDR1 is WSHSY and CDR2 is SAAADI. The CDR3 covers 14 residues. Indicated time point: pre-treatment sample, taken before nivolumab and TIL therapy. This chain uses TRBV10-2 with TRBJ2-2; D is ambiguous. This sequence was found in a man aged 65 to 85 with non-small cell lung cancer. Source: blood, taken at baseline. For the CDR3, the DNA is TGCGCCAGCAGTGCGACACCGAACACCGGGGAGCTGTTTTTT. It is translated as CASSATPNTGELFF.